These 29 T cell receptor beta chains were all obtained from the same sample, sequenced in a study of blood T cell repertoires in COVID-19. Profiling relied on immunoSEQ multiplex PCR, and the TCRdb table lists in-frame clones only, not all of them. The sample lists just over 650,000 clones, approximately 90% occurring once. The sequenced material came from peripheral blood. The receptors stem from a woman aged 18-30 years with acute or convalescent COVID-19.

The chain has TRBV19 and TRBJ2-7, with 9 bases matching TRBD1. Trimming removed 5 bases from V and 6 bases from J; junction bases left unmatched: 2. CDR3 size: 12 residues. CDR1 is LNHDA and CDR2 is SQIVND in the germline V gene (reference sequence). This CDR3 reads CASSGDRVEQYF. For the CDR3, the DNA is TGTGCCAGTAGTGGGGACAGGGTCGAGCAGTACTTC.

In this sample, this clone turned up once. This sequence joins TRBV5-4 and TRBJ2-5; 14 bases map to TRBD2. CDR3 length equals 16 residues. The germline V gene has CDR1 SGHNT and CDR2 YYREEE (reference sequence). V was pared by 4 bases and J by 2 bases, with 4 bases of the junction left unmatched. CDR3 region: CASSPGTSGRQETQYF. CDR3 in DNA: TGTGCCAGCAGCCCCGGGACTAGCGGGAGACAAGAGACCCAGTACTTC.

V and J are TRBV5-1 and TRBJ1-1; the match to TRBD1 covers 7 bases. The CDR3 is 16 amino acids. The trim removed 2 bases at V and 0 bases at J, leaving 7 bases unmatched. CDR1 is SGHRS and CDR2 is YFSETQ in the germline V gene. The CDR3 is CASSFITGALNTEAFF. The CDR3 DNA reads as TGCGCCAGCAGCTTTATCACAGGGGCCCTGAACACTGAAGCTTTCTTT. Together with reference TRBV5-1 and TRBJ1-1, the CDR3 gives the full variable domain: KAGVTQTPRYLIKTRGQQVTLSCSPISGHRSVSWYQQTPGQGLQFLFEYFSETQRNKGNFPGRFSGRQFSNSRSEMNVSTLELGDSALYLCASSFITGALNTEAFFGQGTRLTVV.

This chain uses TRBV18 with TRBJ1-1; D is uncertain. V was shortened by 0 bases and J by 0 bases, with 8 bases between the two germline ends. CDR3 size: 15 residues. The germline CDR1 and CDR2 sequences are KGHSH and LQKENI. The CDR3 region has the DNA TGTGCCAGCTCACCACCTGTACAGATGAACACTGAAGCTTTCTTT. This encodes CASSPPVQMNTEAFF.

The chain employs TRBV5-1 and TRBJ1-2; perhaps TRBD1 as D (5 bases). V was shortened by 6 bases and J by 8 bases, with 14 bases between the two germline ends. CDR1 is SGHRS, CDR2 YFSETQ, per germline. The CDR3 sequence is 12 residues long. In DNA, the CDR3 is TGCGCCAGCACTGACTGGACAAGGGGCTACACCTTC. Protein: CASTDWTRGYTF.

V is TRBV29-1 and J is TRBJ1-1; D ambiguous. V dropped 3 bases and J dropped 4 bases, with 12 bases sitting between them. Germline assignment: CDR1 SQVTM and CDR2 ANQGSEA. This CDR3 contains 13 residues. The CDR3 coding sequence is TGCAGCGTTGAGTTTTCGGGGTTCACTGAAGCTTTCTTT. Translating it yields CSVEFSGFTEAFF. The full variable domain, its missing parts supplied by reference TRBV29-1 and TRBJ1-1, is SAVISQKPSRDICQRGTSLTIQCQVDSQVTMMFWYRQQPGQSLTLIATANQGSEATYESGFVIDKFPISRPNLTFSTLTVSNMSPEDSSIYLCSVEFSGFTEAFFGQGTRLTVV.

The chain joins TRBV4-1 to TRBJ2-4; D possibly corresponds to TRBD1 (6 bases). V was shortened by 3 bases and J by 7 bases, with 10 bases between the two germline ends. The CDR3 spans 13 residues. CDR1 is MGHRA and CDR2 is YSYEKL in the germline V gene. In DNA, the CDR3 is TGCGCCAGCAGCCAGGGGGACATGAACATTCAGTACTTC. It is translated as CASSQGDMNIQYF.

V is TRBV6-5 and J is TRBJ2-1, with TRBD2 as a possible D gene (6 bases). From germline, CDR1 is MNHEY and CDR2 SVGAGI. This CDR3 has 13 residues. Trimming removed 5 bases at V and 8 bases at J, with 13 bases between. The DNA of the CDR3 is TGTGCCAGCAGTCCTACTAGCATCTATGAGCAGTTCTTC. Translating gives CASSPTSIYEQFF.

This clone occurred once. The V call is TRBV5-6, the J call TRBJ2-7; D unresolved. V shed 0 bases and J shed 3 bases, with 7 bases lying between them. CDR3 length: 13 residues. CDR1 SGHDT and CDR2 YYEEEE come from the germline V gene. The CDR3: CASSLGGNYEQYF. CDR3 DNA sequence: TGTGCCAGCAGCTTGGGAGGAAACTACGAGCAGTACTTC.

The chain links TRBV7-2 to TRBJ1-6; D unclear. This CDR3 is 15 amino acids long. The V and J ends lost 1 base and 0 bases respectively, with 4 bases between them. Per germline, CDR1 SGHTA and CDR2 FQGNSA. CDR3 sequence (DNA): TGTGCCAGCAGCTTAGGGAGCTCCTATAATTCACCCCTCCACTTT. It encodes CASSLGSSYNSPLHF. The complete variable domain, with remaining parts taken from reference TRBV7-2 and TRBJ1-6, reads GAGVSQSPSNKVTEKGKDVELRCDPISGHTALYWYRQSLGQGLEFLIYFQGNSAPDKSGLPSDRFSAERTGGSVSTLTIQRTQQEDSAVYLCASSLGSSYNSPLHFGNGTRLTVT.

This chain joins TRBV7-9 and TRBJ1-1; 8 bases fit TRBD1. CDR3 length: 16 residues. Germline V CDR1 and CDR2: SEHNR, FQNEAQ (reference sequence). Losses at the gene ends were 5 bases for V and 3 bases for J; bases not matched to a gene: 11. Written as DNA, the CDR3 is TGTGCCAGCAGCGACTTCCGGGACAGGTGGGACACTGAAGCTTTCTTT. Residues: CASSDFRDRWDTEAFF. The full variable domain, in which reference TRBV7-9 and TRBJ1-1 provide the parts outside the CDR3, is DTGVSQNPRHKITKRGQNVTFRCDPISEHNRLYWYRQTLGQGPEFLTYFQNEAQLEKSRLLSDRFSAERPKGSFSTLEIQRTEQGDSAMYLCASSDFRDRWDTEAFFGQGTRLTVV.

The chain has TRBV12-5 and TRBJ1-1, with no clear D. Trimming stripped 3 bases from V and 0 bases from J, with 8 bases between. Germline CDR1 and CDR2: LGHNT and FRNRAP. CDR3 length: 14 residues. CDR3 in DNA: TGTGCTAGTGGTTTAAAGACATTGAACACTGAAGCTTTCTTT. It encodes CASGLKTLNTEAFF.

The J gene is TRBJ1-2, the V gene TRBV2, with 9 bases fitting TRBD1. The CDR3 spans 13 residues. The J segment lost 8 bases and the V segment lost 5 bases, leaving 6 bases of the junction unmatched. Germline CDR1 SNHLY, CDR2 FYNNEI. For the CDR3, the DNA is TGTGCCAGCAGTCCCCGGACAGGGGACGGCTACACCTTC. It codes for CASSPRTGDGYTF.

The V call is TRBV9, the J call TRBJ2-7; D perhaps matches TRBD1 (5 bases). CDR3 length: 16 amino acids. V shed 4 bases and J shed 0 bases, with 17 bases lying between them. Germline V gene lookup returns CDR1 SGDLS and CDR2 YYNGEE. DNA of the CDR3: TGTGCCAGCAGCAGAGAAGGGGCGGCCGACTCCTACGAGCAGTACTTC. Protein sequence: CASSREGAADSYEQYF.

Only a few counts were recorded for this clone. The chain couples TRBV20-1 to TRBJ2-1, with D perhaps matching TRBD2 (5 bases). The V gene lost 5 bases and the J gene lost 12 bases, with 11 bases spanning the gap. This CDR3 is built from 10 residues. Germline V gene lookup returns CDR1 DFQATT and CDR2 SNEGSKA (reference sequence). DNA for the CDR3: TGCAGTGCTTTGGAGGAGCGGCAGTTCTTC. It encodes CSALEERQFF.

The rearrangement links TRBV24-1 to TRBJ2-1; the D is unclear. V gave up 3 bases and J gave up 6 bases, with 14 bases separating them. Germline V gives CDR1 KGHDR, CDR2 SFDVKD. The CDR3 has 15 amino acids. The CDR3 sequence: CATSDPRDRSNEQFF. The CDR3, as DNA: TGTGCCACCAGTGATCCCCGTGATAGAAGCAATGAGCAGTTCTTC.

The J gene is TRBJ1-4, the V gene TRBV2; 10 positions match TRBD1. The CDR3 consists of 15 residues. V was pared by 7 bases and J by 2 bases, with 4 bases of the junction left unmatched. Germline CDR1 is SNHLY and CDR2 is FYNNEI. The CDR3 coding sequence is TGTGCCAGCACCTCGGGACAGGGGACTAATGAAAAACTGTTTTTT. Translation gives CASTSGQGTNEKLFF. Full variable domain (missing parts from reference TRBV2 and TRBJ1-4): EPEVTQTPSHQVTQMGQEVILRCVPISNHLYFYWYRQILGQKVEFLVSFYNNEISEKSEIFDDQFSVERPDGSNFTLKIRSTKLEDSAMYFCASTSGQGTNEKLFFGSGTQLSVL.

As DNA, the CDR3 is TGTGCCAGCTCACCCGGTGCCCCGAACACTGAAGCTTTCTTT. This translates into CASSPGAPNTEAFF. This rearrangement joins TRBV18 to TRBJ1-1; D unresolved. Trimming took 3 bases from V and 1 from J, leaving 9 bases between them. The CDR3 has 14 residues. Germline-derived CDR1 and CDR2 are KGHSH and LQKENI.

V is TRBV6-2 or TRBV6-3 and J is TRBJ1-5, with D unclear. Trimming cost V 5 bases and J 3 bases, with 14 bases left between them. From germline, CDR1 is MNHEY and CDR2 SVGEGT. The length of the CDR3 is 15 residues. CDR3 bases: TGTGCCAGCAGTCCCCGTGGGAGGACCAATCAGCCCCAGCATTTT. Residues: CASSPRGRTNQPQHF.

The chain combines TRBV18 with TRBJ1-1; 8 bases are a match to TRBD1. The germline V gene encodes CDR1 KGHSH and CDR2 LQKENI. The junction had 13 bases not matched to a gene; V was cut back by 4 bases and J by 3 bases. The CDR3 covers 17 residues. CDR3 region: CASSQRARGRRDTEAFF. The CDR3 nucleotides are TGTGCCAGCTCACAGCGGGCCAGGGGGCGGAGGGACACTGAAGCTTTCTTT.

The chain links TRBV7-3 to TRBJ1-2; 9 positions agree with TRBD1. Trimming cost V 5 bases and J 6 bases; bases outside gene matches: 13. The CDR3 loop spans 16 amino acids. Germline loops: CDR1 SGHTA, CDR2 FQGTGA. CDR3 DNA: TGTGCCAGCAGCCCCGCGGGCCGGACAGGGGTGGATGGCTACACCTTC. This gives the protein CASSPAGRTGVDGYTF. The full variable domain, rest sourced from reference TRBV7-3 and TRBJ1-2, is GAGVSQTPSNKVTEKGKYVELRCDPISGHTALYWYRQSLGQGPEFLIYFQGTGAADDSGLPNDRFFAVRPEGSVSTLKIQRTERGDSAVYLCASSPAGRTGVDGYTFGSGTRLTVV.

The chain joins TRBV13 to TRBJ2-7; D might be TRBD1 (6 bases). The CDR3 is made up of 14 amino acids. Germline values: CDR1 PRHDT, CDR2 FYEKMQ (reference sequence). V gave up 5 bases and J gave up 7 bases, with 18 bases separating them. CDR3 sequence: CASSRYRDQQEQYF. The CDR3 DNA follows: TGTGCCAGCAGCCGGTACAGGGATCAGCAAGAGCAGTACTTC.

The chain recombines TRBV14 with TRBJ1-2; D ambiguous. The CDR3 is 20 amino acids. V was clipped by 1 base and J by 2 bases, with 26 bases between them. The germline V gene encodes CDR1 SGHDN and CDR2 FVKESK. The CDR3 region is CASSQGTVFATQFRNYGYTF. The CDR3 DNA reads as TGTGCCAGCAGCCAAGGGACTGTCTTCGCAACCCAGTTCCGAAACTATGGCTACACCTTC.

The J gene is TRBJ2-5, the V gene TRBV4-1, with TRBD2 identical over 11 bases. CDR3 size: 18 residues. Germline assignment: CDR1 MGHRA and CDR2 YSYEKL. J gave up 5 bases and V 4 bases, and 15 bases lay outside the gene matches. The chain's CDR3 is CASSRDAWLAGGRETQYF. The CDR3 region has the DNA TGCGCCAGCAGCCGCGACGCGTGGTTAGCGGGGGGGCGCGAGACCCAGTACTTC.

J is TRBJ1-2 and V is TRBV6-1; no reliable D call. The CDR3 has 13 residues. From germline, CDR1 is MNHNS and CDR2 SASEGT. V lost 2 bases, J lost 8 bases, and 12 bases lay in between. CDR3 coding DNA: TGTGCCAGCAGTGAAAGAACCTTAAGCGGCTACACCTTC. This encodes CASSERTLSGYTF.

This CDR3 is CASRGPGDEKLFF. The CDR3 DNA reads as TGCGCCAGCAGGGGCCCCGGGGATGAAAAACTGTTTTTT. V gene TRBV5-1 combines with J gene TRBJ1-4; D unresolved. CDR1 SGHRS and CDR2 YFSETQ come from the germline V gene. The V end was cut by 5 bases, the J end by 6 bases, with 11 bases between. The CDR3 extends over 13 amino acids.

This clone was observed a few times. The CDR3 protein is CASSQDRDRIYEQYF. The CDR3 DNA is TGCGCCAGCAGCCAAGACCGGGACAGAATCTACGAGCAGTACTTC. The chain couples TRBV4-1 to TRBJ2-7, with TRBD1 identical over 7 bases. The CDR3 runs to 15 residues. CDR1 is MGHRA and CDR2 is YSYEKL in the germline V gene. V trimming: 0 bases; J trimming: 3 bases; junction bases outside the gene matches: 5.

The chain couples TRBV20-1 to TRBJ2-1; TRBD1 might be the D (5 bases). The V gene lost 3 bases and the J gene lost 7 bases, with 7 bases spanning the gap. Germline lookup yields CDR1 DFQATT and CDR2 SNEGSKA (reference sequence). CDR3 length: 11 amino acids. Here the CDR3 reads CSASRANEQFF. The CDR3 region has the DNA TGCAGTGCTAGCAGGGCGAATGAGCAGTTCTTC.

This clone is deemed medium-sized. The rearrangement uses TRBV9 and TRBJ2-3, with D possibly being TRBD1 (6 bases). The germline V and J ends were trimmed by 4 bases and 4 bases, with 16 bases remaining between them. This CDR3 has 15 amino acids. Germline CDR1 and CDR2: SGDLS and YYNGEE. The CDR3 DNA sequence: TGTGCCAGCAGCCTCCAGGGGAGCGTTTCAGATACGCAGTATTTT. Residues: CASSLQGSVSDTQYF.